The next 13 T cell receptor beta chains were all read from a single sample in a study of blood T cell repertoires in COVID-19. Sequenced by immunoSEQ multiplex PCR; TCRdb stores in-frame clones only, minus some. The table has about 220,000 clones, approximately 86% seen once; the top ten hold 3.6%. The sample consisted of peripheral blood. Receptor source: a woman older than 75 with acute or convalescent COVID-19.

The chain has TRBV18 and TRBJ2-3, with unresolved D. Germline V gene lookup returns CDR1 KGHSH and CDR2 LQKENI. The CDR3 is made up of 13 amino acids. V lost 3 bases, J lost 0 bases, and 4 bases lay in between. The CDR3 is CASSPGSTDTQYF. CDR3 bases: TGTGCCAGCTCACCCGGGAGCACAGATACGCAGTATTTT. The full variable domain, in which reference TRBV18 and TRBJ2-3 provide the parts outside the CDR3, is NAGVMQNPRHLVRRRGQEARLRCSPMKGHSHVYWYRQLPEEGLKFMVYLQKENIIDESGMPKERFSAEFPKEGPSILRIQQVVRGDSAAYFCASSPGSTDTQYFGPGTRLTVL.

The chain joins TRBV7-8 to TRBJ1-2; 7 bases map to TRBD1. The germline V gene encodes CDR1 SGHVS and CDR2 FQNEAQ. This CDR3 region has 14 residues. V trimming: 0 bases; J trimming: 4 bases; junction bases outside the gene matches: 2. The CDR3 coding sequence is TGTGCCAGCAGCTTAGCGACAGGGCCCTATGGCTACACCTTC. As protein: CASSLATGPYGYTF.

V and J are TRBV3-1 (or the pseudogene TRBV3-2) and TRBJ1-5; unclear D gene. V dropped 1 base and J dropped 0 bases, with 13 bases sitting between them. This CDR3 spans 17 amino acids. Germline values: CDR1 LGHDT, CDR2 YNNKEL (reference sequence). Here the CDR3 reads CASSQGDGRDSNQPQHF. The CDR3 bases are TGTGCCAGCAGCCAAGGGGATGGACGGGATAGCAATCAGCCCCAGCATTTT.

This chain connects TRBV15 to TRBJ1-1, with a tentative D call TRBD1 (5 bases). The germline gives CDR1 LNHNV, CDR2 YYDKDF (reference sequence). The V and J ends lost 8 bases and 5 bases respectively, with 18 bases between them. The CDR3 is 14 residues long. CDR3 coding DNA: TGTGCCACCCACCCTCTCCAGGGAAGAACTGAAGCTTTCTTT. Its protein is CATHPLQGRTEAFF.

The chain couples TRBV20-1 to TRBJ2-7; the D gene is possibly TRBD1 (5 bases). Trimming shortened V by 3 bases and J by 4 bases, and 7 bases separated the two germline ends. The CDR3 has 11 amino acids. Germline V CDR1 and CDR2: DFQATT, SNEGSKA (reference sequence). The CDR3 reads CSARRQYEQYF. The CDR3 DNA is TGCAGTGCTAGGAGACAGTACGAGCAGTACTTC.

In its sample, this clone was seen once. The genes are TRBV7-9 and TRBJ2-7; TRBD2 agrees at 7 bases. The V and J ends lost 0 bases and 0 bases, in that order; junction bases with no gene match: 5. The CDR3 runs 16 residues. From germline, CDR1 is SEHNR and CDR2 FQNEAQ (reference sequence). The CDR3 is CASSLAGGGSSYEQYF. CDR3 DNA sequence: TGTGCCAGCAGCTTAGCCGGCGGGGGAAGCTCCTACGAGCAGTACTTC.

This chain uses TRBV6-1 with TRBJ1-2; 12 positions match TRBD1. The CDR3 extends over 16 amino acids. V shed 3 bases, J shed 7 bases, and the junction held 9 bases outside the gene matches. Germline V gene data show CDR1 as MNHNS and CDR2 as SASEGT. CDR3: CASSDTGTGGAAGYTF. The CDR3 region has the DNA TGTGCCAGCAGTGATACCGGGACAGGGGGCGCGGCTGGCTACACCTTC.

V usage is TRBV7-3 and J usage is TRBJ1-2; TRBD1 matches 8 bases. With 5 bases clipped from V and 0 bases from J, the junction kept 11 bases outside the gene matches. Germline CDR1 and CDR2: SGHTA and FQGTGA. The CDR3 length is 17 residues. The CDR3, as DNA: TGTGCCAGCAGCCTCGGGGCAGGGGGCTCCTCTAACTATGGCTACACCTTC. It is translated as CASSLGAGGSSNYGYTF.

The chain recombines TRBV6-1 with TRBJ1-2, with D hard to call. Germline CDR1 MNHNS, CDR2 SASEGT. V lost 2 bases and J 5 bases, leaving 9 bases between the germline ends. CDR3 length: 13 residues. CDR3 sequence: CASSENPRYGYTF. The DNA of the CDR3 is TGTGCCAGCAGTGAAAATCCGAGGTATGGCTACACCTTC.

V and J are TRBV18 and TRBJ2-6, with D tentatively TRBD2 (5 bases). V was cut by 0 bases and J by 1 base, with 7 bases left in between. Germline assignment: CDR1 KGHSH and CDR2 LQKENI. The CDR3 runs to 16 residues. CDR3 nucleotides: TGTGCCAGCTCACCACCTCGGGGATCTGGGGCCAACGTCCTGACTTTC. Protein product: CASSPPRGSGANVLTF.

This chain connects TRBV7-9 to TRBJ2-1; possible D gene TRBD2, 6 bases. V was trimmed by 5 bases and J by 0 bases, leaving 14 bases between them. Germline CDR1 and CDR2: SEHNR and FQNEAQ (reference sequence). The length of the CDR3 is 16 residues. The DNA for the CDR3 is TGTGCCAGCAGCCGTCCCCGGGAGAGCTCCTACAATGAGCAGTTCTTC. It translates to CASSRPRESSYNEQFF.

CDR3 bases: TGTGCCTCCCGGGACAGGGGGAATTCACCCCTCCACTTT. This gives the protein CASRDRGNSPLHF. The chain recombines TRBV19 with TRBJ1-6, with 11 bases lining up with TRBD1. V lost 11 bases to trimming and J lost 7 bases; unmatched junction nucleotides: 4. The germline V gene has CDR1 LNHDA and CDR2 SQIVND (reference sequence). The CDR3 consists of 13 residues.

The chain is built from TRBV19 and TRBJ2-1, with a possible D match to TRBD2 (7 bases). Trimming pared 4 bases from V and 8 bases from J, leaving 15 bases between. CDR3 length: 14 amino acids. CDR1 is LNHDA, CDR2 SQIVND, per germline (reference sequence). The CDR3 DNA follows: TGTGCCAGTAGTAGGGGGGGGGCTGATGATGAGCAGTTCTTC. It specifies CASSRGGADDEQFF.